This T cell receptor beta chain was sequenced during a study of T cell responses to AZD1222 COVID-19 vaccine. Study-wide findings and caveats: Donors were largely white British and mainly female; clonal diversity was possibly underestimated. Sampling that yielded the repertoires occurred only after the peak T cell response. The span of vaccine-associated CD4 TCRs extended across spike, with dominance at 160-218 and 743-854. Within unmutated variant regions lay the reported targets of nearly half of spike-specific TCRs.

Germline assignment: CDR1 DFQATT and CDR2 SNEGSKA (reference sequence). This CDR3 spans 11 amino acids. The V end was cut by 4 bases, the J end by 8 bases, with 11 bases between. Turning to this clone: Its antigen remains unknown.

Clones were read by immunoSEQ multiplex PCR, and TCRdb kept only the in-frame ones, dropping some. In the table there are 140,000 to 150,000 clones, 75% to 95% of which are singletons. Sequenced material: peripheral blood, taken on day 0 of MenACWY control vaccination. The receptor's source is an adult in good health. The V call is TRBV20-1, the J call TRBJ1-2; D call uncertain. CDR3 bases: TGCAGTGCTAAGGCGTATGGCGGCTACACCTTC. This sequence encodes CSAKAYGGYTF.